This T cell receptor beta chain was captured in a study of CD8 T cells in Susac syndrome. Reverse transcription of roughly 0.45 to 1 ug RNA was carried out with random hexamers. TCRdb recomputed calls from the immunoSEQ multiplex PCR reads with MiXCR, one row per CDR3 protein. Here the sample spans 150,000 or so distinct CDR3 sequences, roughly 94% being singletons. This CDR3 has 14 residues. Germline V lookup: CDR1 SGDLS, CDR2 YYNGEE. V lost 3 bases to trimming and J lost 5 bases, with 9 bases between them. Through negative isolation, CD4+ and CD8+ T cells were obtained, while TEMRA cells were enriched using FACS.

J is TRBJ1-6 and V is TRBV9, with D possibly being TRBD1 (6 bases). The origin of this receptor is a human donor with multiple sclerosis. Sequencing used CD8+ T cells from PBMCs. The CDR3 spells CASSEQGNNSPLHF. CDR3 nucleotide sequence: TGTGCCAGCAGCGAGCAGGGGAATAATTCACCCCTCCACTTT.